The 27 T cell receptor beta chains below all came from one sample that was sequenced in a study of blood T cell repertoires in COVID-19. TCRdb's table, derived via immunoSEQ multiplex PCR, lists solely in-frame clones and lacks some. This table has approximately 310,000 clones, about nine tenths appearing once. Material: PBMCs or T cells enriched from blood (not recorded which). These receptors were collected from a man in his fifties or sixties who had recovered from COVID-19.

This clone was observed once. The V call is TRBV19, the J call TRBJ1-1; D gene uncertain. V was cut by 6 bases and J by 5 bases, with 19 bases left in between. Germline CDR1 and CDR2: LNHDA and SQIVND (reference sequence). The CDR3 extends over 15 amino acids. CDR3 nucleotide sequence: TGTGCCAGTAGCCTACCTGGTGGAGAGAAGACTGAAGCTTTCTTT. Its protein product is CASSLPGGEKTEAFF.

This clone was recorded a few times. The chain is built from TRBV6-2 or TRBV6-3 and TRBJ2-7, with 9 bases identical to TRBD2. Looked up from germline, CDR1 is MNHEY and CDR2 is SVGEGT. There are 16 residues in the CDR3. Germline trimming cut 4 bases from V and 4 bases from J; bases unmatched to any gene: 11. For the CDR3, the DNA is TGTGCCAGCAGTTCCTCCCTAGCGGGAAGCTTGTACGAGCAGTACTTC. Protein product: CASSSSLAGSLYEQYF.

In its sample, this clone was seen once. The V call is TRBV5-4, the J call TRBJ2-3, with a possible D match to TRBD1 (5 bases). Per germline, CDR1 SGHNT and CDR2 YYREEE (reference sequence). The CDR3 length is 14 residues. Deletions cut 2 bases from V and 4 bases from J, with 11 bases between. The CDR3 region is CASSFFQGADTQYF. The CDR3 DNA follows: TGTGCCAGCAGCTTCTTTCAAGGGGCAGATACGCAGTATTTT. The full variable domain, rest sourced from reference TRBV5-4 and TRBJ2-3, is ETGVTQSPTHLIKTRGQQVTLRCSSQSGHNTVSWYQQALGQGPQFIFQYYREEENGRGNFPPRFSGLQFPNYSSELNVNALELDDSALYLCASSFFQGADTQYFGPGTRLTVL.

The chain links TRBV3-1 (or the pseudogene TRBV3-2) to TRBJ2-1; weak D call: TRBD2 (6 bases). The CDR3 length is 16 residues. CDR1 and CDR2 (germline): LGHDT, YNNKEL (reference sequence). V lost 4 bases, J lost 4 bases, and 17 bases lay in between. CDR3 bases: TGTGCCAGCAGCCCGCCATGGGGCGGGAAATACAATGAGCAGTTCTTC. Protein: CASSPPWGGKYNEQFF.

This clone was seen a few times. The chain links TRBV18 to TRBJ1-3; TRBD1 matches at 7 bases. The length of the CDR3 is 16 residues. Per germline, CDR1 KGHSH and CDR2 LQKENI. The J segment lost 1 base and the V segment lost 2 bases, leaving 5 bases of the junction unmatched. The CDR3 here is CASSPIDRASGNTIYF. The CDR3 bases are TGTGCCAGCTCACCAATCGACAGGGCATCTGGAAACACCATATATTTT.

This clone occurred once. The chain employs TRBV28 and TRBJ2-1, with 14 bases lining up with TRBD2. Germline V gives CDR1 MDHEN, CDR2 SYDVKM. This CDR3 comprises 16 residues. After removal of 6 bases from V and 7 bases from J, the junction contained 8 bases not matched to a gene. The CDR3 bases are TGTGCCAGCAGACCCCGACTAGCGGGAGGGCCGAATGAGCAGTTCTTC. This codes for CASRPRLAGGPNEQFF.

Details on this clone: The same CDR3 can be traced to other DNA sequences in this sample. The J gene is TRBJ2-1, the V gene TRBV6-4; the match to TRBD2 covers 10 bases. The CDR3 extends over 15 amino acids. V lost 3 bases and J lost 6; bases outside the gene matches: 5. Germline CDR1 reads MRHNA; CDR2 reads SNTAGT. CDR3 amino acids: CASSERASGSNEQFF. The CDR3, as DNA: TGTGCCAGCAGTGAACGGGCTAGCGGGAGCAATGAGCAGTTCTTC.

As DNA, the CDR3 is TGTGCCACCAGGGAGGGAGGGGCTAACTATGGCTACACCTTC. This encodes CATREGGANYGYTF. The chain joins TRBV24-1 to TRBJ1-2, with D perhaps matching TRBD1 (5 bases). CDR1 and CDR2 (germline): KGHDR, SFDVKD. V shed 7 bases and J shed 0 bases, with 11 bases lying between them. This CDR3 region has 14 residues.

The J gene is TRBJ1-2, the V gene TRBV15; TRBD1 matches at 8 bases. Germline V gene lookup returns CDR1 LNHNV and CDR2 YYDKDF (reference sequence). The CDR3 sequence is 16 residues long. The ends lost 4 bases at V and 5 bases at J; junction bases unmatched: 12. CDR3 nucleotide sequence: TGTGCCACCAGCATTTTTAACAGGGGGACGGGGTATGGCTACACCTTC. Translating it yields CATSIFNRGTGYGYTF.

The V call is TRBV5-4, the J call TRBJ2-7; 7 bases align to TRBD1. Germline CDR1 is SGHNT and CDR2 is YYREEE (reference sequence). V lost 3 bases to trimming and J lost 2 bases; unmatched junction nucleotides: 8. The CDR3 has 15 residues. The CDR3 DNA is TGTGCCAGCAGCTCCCCGGGGACAGCGACCTACGAGCAGTACTTC. Translation gives CASSSPGTATYEQYF.

This chain links TRBV7-3 with TRBJ2-3; the match to TRBD2 covers 14 bases. CDR3 length equals 16 residues. V lost 5 bases and J lost 5; bases outside the gene matches: 6. Germline CDR1 and CDR2: SGHTA and FQGTGA. DNA of the CDR3: TGTGCCAGCAGCCCTGGGACTAGCGGGAGAGTAGATACGCAGTATTTT. Translation: CASSPGTSGRVDTQYF.

The chain has TRBV3-1 (or the pseudogene TRBV3-2) and TRBJ2-7; no definite D call. V dropped 0 bases and J dropped 4 bases, with 4 bases sitting between them. Germline lookup yields CDR1 LGHDT and CDR2 YNNKEL (reference sequence). The CDR3 sequence is 12 residues long. The CDR3 is CASSQDQYEQYF. The CDR3 nucleotides read TGTGCCAGCAGCCAAGATCAGTACGAGCAGTACTTC.

This clone was picked up one time. The chain couples TRBV6-2 or TRBV6-3 to TRBJ2-2; TRBD2 aligns across 8 bases. This CDR3 has 16 residues. V was clipped by 6 bases and J by 0 bases; unmatched bases: 6. CDR1 and CDR2 from the germline V gene are MNHEY and SVGEGT. CDR3 sequence (DNA): TGTGCCAGCAGCCAACTAGCGGTCGCGAACACCGGGGAGCTGTTTTTT. This sequence encodes CASSQLAVANTGELFF.

This clone was recorded a few times. V usage is TRBV5-1 and J usage is TRBJ1-1, with a tentative D call TRBD1 (6 bases). With 4 bases removed from V and 1 base from J, the gap between germline ends came to 17 bases. Germline CDR1 and CDR2: SGHRS and YFSETQ. This CDR3 has 16 residues. The CDR3 is CASSDQPSGENTEAFF. For the CDR3, the DNA is TGCGCCAGCAGCGACCAACCCTCAGGGGAGAACACTGAAGCTTTCTTT.

The V gene is TRBV5-4, the J gene TRBJ2-1, with 8 positions matching TRBD2. The junction had 4 bases not matched to a gene; V was cut back by 4 bases and J by 7 bases. This CDR3 is 13 amino acids long. Germline CDR1 is SGHNT and CDR2 is YYREEE (reference sequence). In nucleotides, the CDR3 is TGTGCCAGCAGCCCCGGGACTAGTAATGAGCAGTTCTTC. Translating gives CASSPGTSNEQFF.

J is TRBJ1-2 and V is TRBV5-4; D perhaps matches TRBD1 (6 bases). Per germline, CDR1 SGHNT and CDR2 YYREEE (reference sequence). This CDR3 spans 15 amino acids. The V gene lost 2 bases and the J gene lost 4 bases, with 15 bases spanning the gap. CDR3 loop: CASSLYRVTGYGYTF. CDR3 nucleotides: TGTGCCAGCAGCTTATACAGGGTCACGGGCTATGGCTACACCTTC.

J is TRBJ2-7 and V is TRBV7-6; tentative D call: TRBD1 (6 bases). V was trimmed by 5 bases and J by 3 bases, leaving 17 bases between them. There are 15 residues in the CDR3. Germline CDR1 SGHVS, CDR2 FNYEAQ. The CDR3 sequence: CASSDDRTGGYEQYF. CDR3 nucleotides: TGTGCCAGCAGCGACGACAGGACGGGCGGCTACGAGCAGTACTTC.

The table lists this clone with a few counts. The genes are TRBV19 and TRBJ2-6; TRBD1 is a possible D gene (6 bases). The CDR3 runs 17 residues. With 4 bases removed from V and 0 bases from J, the gap between germline ends came to 13 bases. Looked up from germline, CDR1 is LNHDA and CDR2 is SQIVND (reference sequence). The CDR3 DNA reads as TGTGCCAGTAGTACTGCAAAGGGACACTCTGGGGCCAACGTCCTGACTTTC. Protein product: CASSTAKGHSGANVLTF.

This clone was recorded once. This chain connects TRBV4-1 to TRBJ1-2; D unresolved. V lost 3 bases to trimming and J lost 8 bases, with 16 bases between them. Germline CDR1 MGHRA, CDR2 YSYEKL. The CDR3 is made up of 14 amino acids. This chain's CDR3 is CASSHPDLLGGYTF. The CDR3 region has the DNA TGCGCCAGCAGCCACCCGGACTTATTGGGGGGCTACACCTTC.

V usage is TRBV20-1 and J usage is TRBJ1-1; D not resolved. Germline CDR1 DFQATT, CDR2 SNEGSKA (reference sequence). The CDR3 is 12 residues long. V was pared by 3 bases and J by 1 base, with 6 bases between. CDR3 residues: CSASGGNTEAFF. The CDR3 DNA is TGCAGTGCTAGTGGCGGGAACACTGAAGCTTTCTTT.

V gene TRBV5-1 combines with J gene TRBJ2-7, with a tentative D call TRBD2 (6 bases). This CDR3 has 13 amino acids. V gave up 3 bases and J gave up 4 bases, with 11 bases separating them. Germline lookup yields CDR1 SGHRS and CDR2 YFSETQ. The CDR3 region is CASSSVGGYEQYF. The CDR3 DNA is TGCGCCAGCAGCTCTGTTGGAGGGTACGAGCAGTACTTC.

This clone turned up a few times. The rearrangement links TRBV15 to TRBJ1-5; no definite D call. Per the germline V gene, CDR1 is LNHNV and CDR2 is YYDKDF (reference sequence). V lost 0 bases to trimming and J lost 5 bases, with 14 bases between them. The CDR3 contains 16 residues. CDR3 nucleotide sequence: TGTGCCACCAGCAGAGATATGGGCAGAGATGATCAGCCCCAGCATTTT. Encoded protein: CATSRDMGRDDQPQHF. Full variable domain (outside the CDR3, taken from reference TRBV15 and TRBJ1-5): DAMVIQNPRYQVTQFGKPVTLSCSQTLNHNVMYWYQQKSSQAPKLLFHYYDKDFNNEADTPDNFQSRRPNTSFCFLDIRSPGLGDTAMYLCATSRDMGRDDQPQHFGDGTRLSIL.

This clone was counted a single time. This chain uses TRBV7-9 with TRBJ2-5, with 10 nucleotides matching TRBD2. This CDR3 is built from 16 residues. The ends lost 1 base at V and 1 base at J; junction bases unmatched: 3. Germline V gene data show CDR1 as SEHNR and CDR2 as FQNEAQ (reference sequence). CDR3: CASSLGTSGGQETQYF. CDR3 DNA sequence: TGTGCCAGCAGCTTAGGGACTAGCGGTGGCCAAGAGACCCAGTACTTC.

The chain carries TRBV28 and TRBJ1-3, with D tentatively TRBD1 (5 bases). The length of the CDR3 is 16 residues. From germline, CDR1 is MDHEN and CDR2 SYDVKM. V lost 8 bases and J lost 6, with 23 bases in between. CDR3 protein: CASGGGGEGLENTIYF. DNA for the CDR3: TGTGCCAGCGGTGGGGGAGGGGAAGGGTTGGAAAACACCATATATTTT.

This chain uses TRBV5-1 with TRBJ2-3; 10 positions match TRBD2. J lost 3 bases, V lost 5 bases, and 9 bases had no gene match. CDR1 and CDR2 from the germline V gene are SGHRS and YFSETQ. There are 16 residues in the CDR3. DNA for the CDR3: TGCGCCAGCAGTAGAGGACTAGCGGACGAAACAGATACGCAGTATTTT. The encoded protein is CASSRGLADETDTQYF.

The rearrangement uses TRBV19 and TRBJ2-7; possibly TRBD2 for D (5 bases). Germline V CDR1 and CDR2: LNHDA, SQIVND (reference sequence). V lost 3 bases and J lost 7, with 10 bases in between. The CDR3 has 12 residues. The CDR3 sequence is CASSMRGREQYF. The CDR3 DNA reads TGTGCCAGTAGTATGAGAGGGCGTGAGCAGTACTTC.

The chain joins TRBV7-3 to TRBJ2-7, with 7 nucleotides matching TRBD1. This CDR3 region has 15 residues. The V gene's germline CDR1 is SGHTA and CDR2 FQGTGA. Losses at the gene ends were 0 bases for V and 0 bases for J; bases not matched to a gene: 2. The CDR3 sequence: CASSLTGDSSYEQYF. CDR3 DNA sequence: TGTGCCAGCAGCTTAACCGGGGACAGCTCCTACGAGCAGTACTTC.